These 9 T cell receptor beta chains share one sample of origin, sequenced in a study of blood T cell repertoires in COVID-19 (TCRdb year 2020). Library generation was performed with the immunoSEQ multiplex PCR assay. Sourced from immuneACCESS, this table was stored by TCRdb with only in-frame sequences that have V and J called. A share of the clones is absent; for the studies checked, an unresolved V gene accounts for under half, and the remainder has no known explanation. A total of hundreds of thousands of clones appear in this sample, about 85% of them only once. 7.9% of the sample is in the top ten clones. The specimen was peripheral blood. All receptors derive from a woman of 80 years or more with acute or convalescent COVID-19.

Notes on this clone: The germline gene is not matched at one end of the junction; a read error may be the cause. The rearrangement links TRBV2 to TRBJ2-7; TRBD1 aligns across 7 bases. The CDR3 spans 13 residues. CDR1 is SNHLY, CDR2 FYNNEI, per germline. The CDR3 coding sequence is TGTGCCAGCAGAGAAGGACAGGACTACGAGCAGTACTTC. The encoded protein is CASREGQDYEQYF.

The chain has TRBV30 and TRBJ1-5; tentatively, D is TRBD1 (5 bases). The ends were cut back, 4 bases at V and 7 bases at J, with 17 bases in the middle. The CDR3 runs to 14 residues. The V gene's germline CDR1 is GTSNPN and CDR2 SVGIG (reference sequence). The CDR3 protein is CAWTPGRVGQPQHF. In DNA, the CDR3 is TGTGCCTGGACCCCTGGCAGGGTGGGACAGCCCCAGCATTTT.

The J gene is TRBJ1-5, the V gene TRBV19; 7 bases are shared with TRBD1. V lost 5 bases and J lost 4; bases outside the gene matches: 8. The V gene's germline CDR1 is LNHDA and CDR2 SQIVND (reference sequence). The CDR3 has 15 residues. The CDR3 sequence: CASSLGQAGNQPQHF. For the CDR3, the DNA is TGTGCCAGTAGTCTTGGACAGGCCGGTAATCAGCCCCAGCATTTT.

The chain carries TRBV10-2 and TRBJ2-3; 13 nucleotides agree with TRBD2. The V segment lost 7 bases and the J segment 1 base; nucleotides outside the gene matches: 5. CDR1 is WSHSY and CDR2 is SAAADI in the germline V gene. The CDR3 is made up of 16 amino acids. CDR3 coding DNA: TGCGCCAGCATACTAGCGGGGGGGCCGGGCACAGATACGCAGTATTTT. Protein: CASILAGGPGTDTQYF.

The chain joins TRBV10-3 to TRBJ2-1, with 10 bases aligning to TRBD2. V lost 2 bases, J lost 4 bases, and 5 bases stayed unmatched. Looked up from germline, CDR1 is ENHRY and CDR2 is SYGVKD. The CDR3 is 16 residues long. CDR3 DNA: TGTGCCATCAGTGAGGAGCAACTAGCGGGGTACAATGAGCAGTTCTTC. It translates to CAISEEQLAGYNEQFF.

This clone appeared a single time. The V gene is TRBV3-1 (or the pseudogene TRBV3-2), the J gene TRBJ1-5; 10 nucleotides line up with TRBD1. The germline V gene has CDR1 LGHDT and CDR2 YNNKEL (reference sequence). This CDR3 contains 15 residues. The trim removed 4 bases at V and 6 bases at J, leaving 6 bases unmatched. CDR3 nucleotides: TGTGCCAGCAGCCTCGGACAGGGGGGCGGTCAGCCCCAGCATTTT. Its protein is CASSLGQGGGQPQHF.

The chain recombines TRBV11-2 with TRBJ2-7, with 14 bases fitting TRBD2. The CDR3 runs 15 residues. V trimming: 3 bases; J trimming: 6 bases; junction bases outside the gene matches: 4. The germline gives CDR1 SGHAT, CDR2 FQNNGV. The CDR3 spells CASSFGTSGSSEQYF. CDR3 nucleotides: TGTGCCAGCAGCTTCGGGACTAGCGGGAGTAGCGAGCAGTACTTC.

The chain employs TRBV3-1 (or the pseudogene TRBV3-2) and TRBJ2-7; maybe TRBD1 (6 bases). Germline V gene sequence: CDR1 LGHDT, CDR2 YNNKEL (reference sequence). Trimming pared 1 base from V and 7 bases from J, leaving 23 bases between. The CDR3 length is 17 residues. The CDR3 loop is CASSQGLFPDSPKEQYF. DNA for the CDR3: TGTGCCAGCAGCCAAGGTCTTTTTCCGGACAGTCCAAAGGAGCAGTACTTC.

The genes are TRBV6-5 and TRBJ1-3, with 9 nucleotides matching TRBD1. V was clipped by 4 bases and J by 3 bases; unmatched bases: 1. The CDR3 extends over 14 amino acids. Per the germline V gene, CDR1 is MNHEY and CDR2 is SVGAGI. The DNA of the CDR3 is TGTGCCAGCAGTTGGACAGGGGTTGGAAACACCATATATTTT. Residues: CASSWTGVGNTIYF.